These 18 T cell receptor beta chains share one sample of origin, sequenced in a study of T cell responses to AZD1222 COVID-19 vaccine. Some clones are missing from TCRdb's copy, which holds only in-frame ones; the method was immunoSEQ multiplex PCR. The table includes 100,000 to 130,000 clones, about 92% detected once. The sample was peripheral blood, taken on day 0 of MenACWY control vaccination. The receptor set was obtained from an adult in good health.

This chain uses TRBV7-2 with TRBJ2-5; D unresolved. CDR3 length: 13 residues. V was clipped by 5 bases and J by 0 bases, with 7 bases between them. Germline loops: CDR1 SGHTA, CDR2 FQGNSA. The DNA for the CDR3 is TGTGCCAGCAGCCAAAGATACCAAGAGACCCAGTACTTC. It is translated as CASSQRYQETQYF.

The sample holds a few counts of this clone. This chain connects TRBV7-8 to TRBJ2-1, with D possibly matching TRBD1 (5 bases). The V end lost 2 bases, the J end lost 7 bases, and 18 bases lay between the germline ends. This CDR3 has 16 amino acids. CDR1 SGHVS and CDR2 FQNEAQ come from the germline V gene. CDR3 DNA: TGTGCCAGCAGCTTAACGGCTGTCAGGGTGCTGAATGAGCAGTTCTTC. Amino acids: CASSLTAVRVLNEQFF.

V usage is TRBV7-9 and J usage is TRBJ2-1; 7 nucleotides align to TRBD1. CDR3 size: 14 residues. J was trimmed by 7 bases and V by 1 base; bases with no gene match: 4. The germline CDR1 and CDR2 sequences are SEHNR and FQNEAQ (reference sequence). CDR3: CASSLGTGGNEQFF. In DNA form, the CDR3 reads TGTGCCAGCAGCTTAGGGACAGGCGGTAATGAGCAGTTCTTC. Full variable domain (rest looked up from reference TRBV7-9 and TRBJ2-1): DTGVSQNPRHKITKRGQNVTFRCDPISEHNRLYWYRQTLGQGPEFLTYFQNEAQLEKSRLLSDRFSAERPKGSFSTLEIQRTEQGDSAMYLCASSLGTGGNEQFFGPGTRLTVL.

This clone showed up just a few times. The CDR3: CASSISRGVTIGEQFF. The DNA of the CDR3 is TGTGCCAGTAGTATATCGCGGGGCGTCACAATAGGTGAGCAGTTCTTC. The V gene is TRBV19, the J gene TRBJ2-1; D may be TRBD2 (6 bases). Germline V gene lookup returns CDR1 LNHDA and CDR2 SQIVND (reference sequence). V dropped 2 bases and J dropped 9 bases, with 20 bases sitting between them. The CDR3 has 16 residues.

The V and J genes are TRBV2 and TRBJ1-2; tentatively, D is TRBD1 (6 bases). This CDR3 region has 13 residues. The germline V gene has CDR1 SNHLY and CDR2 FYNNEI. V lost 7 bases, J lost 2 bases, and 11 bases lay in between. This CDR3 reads CASKGGRNYGYTF. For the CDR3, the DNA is TGTGCCAGCAAGGGGGGGCGCAACTATGGCTACACCTTC.

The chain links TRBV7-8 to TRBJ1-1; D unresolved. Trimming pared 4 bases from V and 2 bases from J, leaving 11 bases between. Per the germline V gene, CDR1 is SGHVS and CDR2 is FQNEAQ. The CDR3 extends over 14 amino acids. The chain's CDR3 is CASSSDGVNTEAFF. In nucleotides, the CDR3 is TGTGCCAGCAGCTCGGACGGAGTAAACACTGAAGCTTTCTTT.

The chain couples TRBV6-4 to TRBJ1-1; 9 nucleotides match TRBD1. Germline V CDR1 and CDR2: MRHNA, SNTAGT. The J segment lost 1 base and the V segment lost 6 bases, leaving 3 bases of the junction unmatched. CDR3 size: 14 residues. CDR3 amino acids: CASSPGQGNTEAFF. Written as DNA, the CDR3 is TGTGCCAGCAGCCCGGGACAGGGGAACACTGAAGCTTTCTTT.

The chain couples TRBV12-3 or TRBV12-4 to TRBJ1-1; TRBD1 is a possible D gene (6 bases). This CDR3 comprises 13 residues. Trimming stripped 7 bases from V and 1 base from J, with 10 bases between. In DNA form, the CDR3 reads TGTGCCAGCAATTCGGACAGGAACACTGAAGCTTTCTTT. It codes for CASNSDRNTEAFF.

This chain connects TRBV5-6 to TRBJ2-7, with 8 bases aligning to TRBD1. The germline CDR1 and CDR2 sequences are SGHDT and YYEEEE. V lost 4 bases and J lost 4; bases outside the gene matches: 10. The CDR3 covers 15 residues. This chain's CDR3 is CASSPLSDRGYEQYF. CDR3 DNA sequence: TGTGCCAGCAGCCCCCTATCAGACAGGGGATACGAGCAGTACTTC. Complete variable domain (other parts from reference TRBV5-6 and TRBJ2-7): DAGVTQSPTHLIKTRGQQVTLRCSPKSGHDTVSWYQQALGQGPQFIFQYYEEEERQRGNFPDRFSGHQFPNYSSELNVNALLLGDSALYLCASSPLSDRGYEQYFGPGTRLTVT.

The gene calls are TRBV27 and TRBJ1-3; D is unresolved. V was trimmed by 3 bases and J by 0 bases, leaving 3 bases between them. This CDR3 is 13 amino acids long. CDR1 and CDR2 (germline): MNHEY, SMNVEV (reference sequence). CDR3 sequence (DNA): TGTGCCAGCAGTTTGAGCTCTGGAAACACCATATATTTT. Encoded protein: CASSLSSGNTIYF.

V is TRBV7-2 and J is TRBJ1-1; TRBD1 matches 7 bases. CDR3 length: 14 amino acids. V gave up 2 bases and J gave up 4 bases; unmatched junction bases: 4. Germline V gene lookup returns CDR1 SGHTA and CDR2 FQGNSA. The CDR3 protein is CASSLWNRGTEAFF. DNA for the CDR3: TGTGCCAGCAGCTTATGGAACAGGGGCACTGAAGCTTTCTTT. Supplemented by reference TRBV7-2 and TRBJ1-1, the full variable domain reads GAGVSQSPSNKVTEKGKDVELRCDPISGHTALYWYRQSLGQGLEFLIYFQGNSAPDKSGLPSDRFSAERTGGSVSTLTIQRTQQEDSAVYLCASSLWNRGTEAFFGQGTRLTVV.

The CDR3 sequence: CASIRQAEGTEAFF. CDR3 bases: TGTGCCAGCATTCGACAGGCCGAGGGGACTGAAGCTTTCTTT. The J gene is TRBJ1-1, the V gene TRBV2; D perhaps matches TRBD1 (6 bases). CDR1 SNHLY and CDR2 FYNNEI come from the germline V gene. V was trimmed by 7 bases and J by 5 bases, leaving 17 bases between them. This CDR3 spans 14 amino acids.

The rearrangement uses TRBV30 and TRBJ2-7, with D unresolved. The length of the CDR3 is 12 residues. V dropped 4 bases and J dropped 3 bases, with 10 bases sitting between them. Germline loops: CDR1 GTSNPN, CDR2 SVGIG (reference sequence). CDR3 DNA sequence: TGTGCCTGGAACCAGGATCTCTACGAGCAGTACTTC. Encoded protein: CAWNQDLYEQYF. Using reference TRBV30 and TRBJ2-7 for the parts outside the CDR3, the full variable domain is SQTIHQWPATLVQPVGSPLSLECTVEGTSNPNLYWYRQAAGRGLQLLFYSVGIGQISSEVPQNLSASRPQDRQFILSSKKLLLSDSGFYLCAWNQDLYEQYFGPGTRLTVT.

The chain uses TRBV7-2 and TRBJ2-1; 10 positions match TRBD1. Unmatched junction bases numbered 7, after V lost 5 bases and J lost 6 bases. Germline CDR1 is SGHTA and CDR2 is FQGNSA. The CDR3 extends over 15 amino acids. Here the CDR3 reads CASSNRDRGSNEQFF. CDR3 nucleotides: TGTGCCAGCAGCAACAGGGACAGGGGAAGCAATGAGCAGTTCTTC.

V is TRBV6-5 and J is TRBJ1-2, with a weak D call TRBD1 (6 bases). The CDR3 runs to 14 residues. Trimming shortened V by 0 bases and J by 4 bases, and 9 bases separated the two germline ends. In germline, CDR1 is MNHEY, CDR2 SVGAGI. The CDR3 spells CASSYSGQSYGYTF. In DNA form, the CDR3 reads TGTGCCAGCAGTTACTCGGGACAATCCTATGGCTACACCTTC.

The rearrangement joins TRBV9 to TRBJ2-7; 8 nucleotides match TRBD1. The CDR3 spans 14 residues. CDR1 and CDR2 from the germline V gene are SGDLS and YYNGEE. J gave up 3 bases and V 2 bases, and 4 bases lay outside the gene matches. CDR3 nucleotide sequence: TGTGCCAGCAGCGTTACAGGGGGGAACTACGAGCAGTACTTC. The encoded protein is CASSVTGGNYEQYF.

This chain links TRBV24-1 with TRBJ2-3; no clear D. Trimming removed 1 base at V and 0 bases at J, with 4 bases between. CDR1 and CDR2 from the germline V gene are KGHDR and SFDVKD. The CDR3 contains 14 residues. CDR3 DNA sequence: TGTGCCACCAGTGATTTAAGTAGCACAGATACGCAGTATTTT. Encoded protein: CATSDLSSTDTQYF.

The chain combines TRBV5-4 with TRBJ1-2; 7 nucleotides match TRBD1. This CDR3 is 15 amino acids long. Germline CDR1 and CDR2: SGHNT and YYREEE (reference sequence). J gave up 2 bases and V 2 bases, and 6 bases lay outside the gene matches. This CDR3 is CASSLYRTGNYGYTF. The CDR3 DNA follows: TGTGCCAGCAGCTTATATAGGACAGGAAACTATGGCTACACCTTC.